A single sample gave rise to the 19 T cell receptor beta chains below, sequenced in a study of blood T cell repertoires in COVID-19. Profiled with immunoSEQ multiplex PCR; TCRdb holds only in-frame clones, not every one. The profile covers about 150,000 clones, with 90% to 95% appearing a single time and roughly 0.56% taken by the ten largest. The material sequenced was peripheral blood. These TCRs come from a man aged 50-59 years with acute or convalescent COVID-19.

This chain uses TRBV5-4 with TRBJ2-1, with 7 bases lining up with TRBD2. Germline V gene lookup returns CDR1 SGHNT and CDR2 YYREEE (reference sequence). Trimming at V came to 0 bases and at J to 3 bases, leaving 6 bases not matched to a gene. The CDR3 consists of 16 residues. The chain's CDR3 is CASSLAGIAGYNEQFF. The CDR3 bases are TGTGCCAGCAGCTTGGCCGGGATAGCGGGCTACAATGAGCAGTTCTTC.

This sequence joins TRBV6-5 and TRBJ2-3; D perhaps matches TRBD2 (6 bases). The ends were cut back, 7 bases at V and 7 bases at J, with 21 bases in the middle. Germline-derived CDR1 and CDR2 are MNHEY and SVGAGI. The CDR3 length is 15 residues. The CDR3 DNA reads as TGTGCCAGCACCTACGGGACTTTTAGCGGAAATACGCAGTATTTT. It codes for CASTYGTFSGNTQYF.

The chain uses TRBV3-1 (or the pseudogene TRBV3-2) and TRBJ2-2, with TRBD1 matching 9 bases. Unmatched junction bases numbered 19, after V lost 2 bases and J lost 0 bases. CDR1 and CDR2 (germline): LGHDT, YNNKEL (reference sequence). This CDR3 has 22 residues. The CDR3 protein is CASSQKGGRGGQGKSNTGELFF. The CDR3 DNA follows: TGTGCCAGCAGCCAAAAAGGGGGCCGTGGGGGACAGGGAAAATCGAACACCGGGGAGCTGTTTTTT.

The genes are TRBV24-1 and TRBJ2-3; 7 positions agree with TRBD2. Germline CDR1 reads KGHDR; CDR2 reads SFDVKD. This CDR3 contains 15 residues. Trimming at V came to 4 bases and at J to 6 bases, leaving 9 bases not matched to a gene. For the CDR3, the DNA is TGTGCCACCAGTGAGGCTAGCGGAGCCGCCGATACGCAGTATTTT. Protein sequence: CATSEASGAADTQYF.

The chain has TRBV5-1 and TRBJ1-3; no clear D. Deletions cut 1 base from V and 0 bases from J, with 8 bases between. Germline CDR1 and CDR2: SGHRS and YFSETQ. The CDR3 has 15 residues. The CDR3: CASSLSRSSGNTIYF. The CDR3 DNA reads TGCGCCAGCAGCTTGAGTCGGAGCTCTGGAAACACCATATATTTT. Together with reference TRBV5-1 and TRBJ1-3, the CDR3 gives the full variable domain: KAGVTQTPRYLIKTRGQQVTLSCSPISGHRSVSWYQQTPGQGLQFLFEYFSETQRNKGNFPGRFSGRQFSNSRSEMNVSTLELGDSALYLCASSLSRSSGNTIYFGEGSWLTVV.

This clone was detected once. This chain connects TRBV3-1 (or the pseudogene TRBV3-2) to TRBJ2-1; 14 bases are shared with TRBD2. V dropped 3 bases and J dropped 10; count of bases not matched to a gene: 5. The CDR3 runs to 15 residues. The germline gives CDR1 LGHDT, CDR2 YNNKEL (reference sequence). The CDR3 loop reads CASSQGTSGSGEQFF. Written as DNA, the CDR3 is TGTGCCAGCAGCCAGGGGACTAGCGGGAGCGGAGAGCAGTTCTTC.

The gene calls are TRBV28 and TRBJ1-2; no clear D gene. CDR1 is MDHEN and CDR2 is SYDVKM in the germline V gene. The CDR3 totals 13 residues. V was cut by 6 bases and J by 7 bases, with 15 bases left in between. CDR3 sequence reads: CASSQSSVSGYTF. In DNA form, the CDR3 reads TGTGCCAGCAGCCAATCCTCGGTGAGTGGCTACACCTTC.

This chain uses TRBV28 with TRBJ2-7; D possibly corresponds to TRBD2 (5 bases). Trimming removed 7 bases at V and 13 bases at J, with 17 bases between. Germline values: CDR1 MDHEN, CDR2 SYDVKM. This CDR3 has 11 amino acids. The chain's CDR3 is CASTHGEGFYV. DNA for the CDR3: TGTGCCAGCACCCACGGAGAGGGTTTCTACGTC.

This chain uses TRBV6-5 with TRBJ1-6, with TRBD1 matching over 7 bases. V gave up 7 bases and J gave up 10 bases; unmatched junction bases: 13. The CDR3 has 15 residues. CDR1 and CDR2 from the germline V gene are MNHEY and SVGAGI. CDR3 residues: CASTPRGPSGSPLHF. CDR3 coding DNA: TGTGCCAGCACCCCGAGGGGGCCCAGCGGCTCACCCCTCCACTTT.

The V gene is TRBV14, the J gene TRBJ2-1; TRBD2 might be the D (5 bases). Germline V gene sequence: CDR1 SGHDN, CDR2 FVKESK. The CDR3 consists of 16 residues. V lost 0 bases to trimming and J lost 5 bases, with 14 bases between them. This CDR3 reads CASSQDRTRANNEQFF. The DNA of the CDR3 is TGTGCCAGCAGCCAAGATCGCACTAGGGCCAACAATGAGCAGTTCTTC.

This chain links TRBV5-8 with TRBJ1-5; TRBD1 matches 10 bases. CDR3 length: 13 amino acids. Germline V CDR1 and CDR2: SGHTS, YDEGEE. The V segment lost 1 base and the J segment 15 bases; nucleotides outside the gene matches: 7. In DNA form, the CDR3 reads TGTGCCAGCAGCTTGCGACCCGGGACAGGGGTGCATTTT. Its translation: CASSLRPGTGVHF.

This chain connects TRBV19 to TRBJ2-3, with D perhaps matching TRBD2 (6 bases). The ends were cut back, 5 bases at V and 1 base at J, with 13 bases in the middle. The CDR3 sequence is 15 residues long. Germline loops: CDR1 LNHDA, CDR2 SQIVND (reference sequence). For the CDR3, the DNA is TGTGCCAGTAGTTCGGGGGTAGGTCGCACAGATACGCAGTATTTT. This sequence encodes CASSSGVGRTDTQYF.

The chain carries TRBV6-5 and TRBJ1-1; 9 bases are a match to TRBD1. Germline V lookup: CDR1 MNHEY, CDR2 SVGAGI. CDR3 length: 13 amino acids. J gave up 7 bases and V 6 bases, and 6 bases lay outside the gene matches. The CDR3 region has the DNA TGTGCCAGCAGAAGACAGGGGGAAATTGAAGCTTTCTTT. It encodes CASRRQGEIEAFF.

The chain is built from TRBV5-1 and TRBJ2-6; tentatively, D is TRBD1 (5 bases). V was shortened by 4 bases and J by 0 bases, with 14 bases between the two germline ends. This CDR3 has 17 residues. Germline CDR1 and CDR2: SGHRS and YFSETQ. CDR3 in amino acids: CASSPQGFSSGANVLTF. CDR3 nucleotide sequence: TGCGCCAGCAGCCCTCAGGGATTTTCCTCTGGGGCCAACGTCCTGACTTTC.

In this sample, this clone turned up a few times. This chain joins TRBV11-2 and TRBJ1-5; D unclear. Germline V gene sequence: CDR1 SGHAT, CDR2 FQNNGV. The CDR3 is 15 residues long. V lost 2 bases to trimming and J lost 1 base, with 9 bases between them. The CDR3 loop is CASSLRETSNQPQHF. The CDR3 region has the DNA TGTGCCAGCAGCTTAAGGGAGACGAGCAATCAGCCCCAGCATTTT.

This clone was detected once. The V call is TRBV2, the J call TRBJ1-6; the D is unclear. The CDR3 is made up of 13 amino acids. Germline CDR1 is SNHLY and CDR2 is FYNNEI. The ends were cut back, 4 bases at V and 11 bases at J, with 12 bases in the middle. The chain's CDR3 is CASSAQVSPPLHF. The CDR3 DNA reads as TGTGCCAGCAGTGCTCAGGTCAGCCCACCCCTCCACTTT.

This CDR3 reads CASSAGGPPYEQYF. The DNA for the CDR3 is TGTGCCAGTAGTGCCGGGGGGCCTCCCTACGAGCAGTACTTC. V usage is TRBV19 and J usage is TRBJ2-7, with D possibly being TRBD2 (7 bases). The CDR3 is 14 residues long. The V gene's germline CDR1 is LNHDA and CDR2 SQIVND (reference sequence). The germline V and J ends were trimmed by 5 bases and 2 bases, with 13 bases remaining between them.

V gene TRBV9 combines with J gene TRBJ2-3; D is possibly TRBD1 (6 bases). The length of the CDR3 is 16 residues. V gave up 0 bases and J gave up 1 base, with 12 bases separating them. Germline V CDR1 and CDR2: SGDLS, YYNGEE. The CDR3 protein is CASSVVLGAGTDTQYF. The CDR3 nucleotides are TGTGCCAGCAGCGTAGTTCTGGGGGCAGGCACAGATACGCAGTATTTT. The full variable domain, rest sourced from reference TRBV9 and TRBJ2-3, is DSGVTQTPKHLITATGQRVTLRCSPRSGDLSVYWYQQSLDQGLQFLIQYYNGEERAKGNILERFSAQQFPDLHSELNLSSLELGDSALYFCASSVVLGAGTDTQYFGPGTRLTVL.

J is TRBJ1-2 and V is TRBV7-9; the D gene is possibly TRBD1 (5 bases). CDR3 length: 13 residues. V dropped 5 bases and J dropped 4 bases, with 11 bases sitting between them. CDR1 is SEHNR, CDR2 FQNEAQ, per germline (reference sequence). Here the CDR3 DNA reads TGTGCCAGCAGCCCCGCAGGGCCCTATGGCTACACCTTC. Its protein is CASSPAGPYGYTF.